This is a list of T cell receptor beta chains from one sample in a study of blood T cell repertoires in COVID-19. Only in-frame clones appear in the TCRdb table, and some are missing; sequencing was by immunoSEQ multiplex PCR. Of 250,000 to 300,000 clones in the sample, around nine tenths were seen once. The sequenced sample was peripheral blood. The receptors come from a woman aged 70 to 79 with COVID-19, enrolled during active disease. Each CDR3 is given with its conserved first and last residue. The order of the fields is CDR3 length, V gene, J gene, CDR3 protein.

cdr3_length: 15
v_call: TRBV28
j_call: TRBJ1-6
cdr3_aa: CASSLSLSYNSPLHF

cdr3_length: 14
v_call: TRBV11-2
j_call: TRBJ2-4
cdr3_aa: CASSLGGLRNIQYF

cdr3_length: 13
v_call: TRBV10-2
j_call: TRBJ1-2
cdr3_aa: CASRDTGNYGYTF

cdr3_length: 16
v_call: TRBV7-2
j_call: TRBJ1-1
cdr3_aa: CASSLGLKVMNTEAFF

cdr3_length: 13
v_call: TRBV30
j_call: TRBJ2-7
cdr3_aa: CAWSTGGPYEQYF

cdr3_length: 14
v_call: TRBV30
j_call: TRBJ1-5
cdr3_aa: CAWSVVFANQPQHF

cdr3_length: 16
v_call: TRBV28
j_call: TRBJ2-2
cdr3_aa: CASSPLGGANTGELFF

cdr3_length: 13
v_call: TRBV29-1
j_call: TRBJ1-1
cdr3_aa: CSVRTGMNTEAFF

cdr3_length: 17
v_call: TRBV6-2/TRBV6-3
j_call: TRBJ2-2
cdr3_aa: CASSNRSGPRGTGELFF

cdr3_length: 14
v_call: TRBV15
j_call: TRBJ1-1
cdr3_aa: CATSTAGGHTEAFF

cdr3_length: 15
v_call: TRBV29-1
j_call: TRBJ1-4
cdr3_aa: CSVDGGGGTNEKLFF

cdr3_length: 13
v_call: TRBV28
j_call: TRBJ1-2
cdr3_aa: CASSPMSHYGYTF

cdr3_length: 17
v_call: TRBV9
j_call: TRBJ1-2
cdr3_aa: CASSVRSVGQGGYGYTF

cdr3_length: 18
v_call: TRBV27
j_call: TRBJ2-2
cdr3_aa: CASNGQGEKGENTGELFF

cdr3_length: 15
v_call: TRBV9
j_call: TRBJ2-7
cdr3_aa: CASSVEADSPLEQYF

cdr3_length: 13
v_call: TRBV7-9
j_call: TRBJ1-1
cdr3_aa: CASSPYMNTEAFF

cdr3_length: 15
v_call: TRBV5-1
j_call: TRBJ1-4
cdr3_aa: CASSEGTGGDEKLFF

cdr3_length: 14
v_call: TRBV5-1
j_call: TRBJ1-5
cdr3_aa: CASSLGGREQPQHF

cdr3_length: 15
v_call: TRBV18
j_call: TRBJ1-2
cdr3_aa: CASSEGQGFTYGYTF

cdr3_length: 16
v_call: TRBV12-5
j_call: TRBJ2-5
cdr3_aa: CASGSGLAGGQETQYF

cdr3_length: 17
v_call: TRBV5-1
j_call: TRBJ2-3
cdr3_aa: CASSSPGGTSLTDTQYF

cdr3_length: 14
v_call: TRBV15
j_call: TRBJ2-7
cdr3_aa: CATSGDRGLYEQYF

cdr3_length: 16
v_call: TRBV14
j_call: TRBJ1-1
cdr3_aa: CASSQEGGGQRTEAFF

cdr3_length: 17
v_call: TRBV15
j_call: TRBJ2-3
cdr3_aa: CATSREGAGVSTDTQYF

cdr3_length: 15
v_call: TRBV18
j_call: TRBJ2-5
cdr3_aa: CASTERQGGGETQYF

cdr3_length: 13
v_call: TRBV6-2/TRBV6-3
j_call: TRBJ1-5
cdr3_aa: CASSFTGGQPQHF

cdr3_length: 14
v_call: TRBV5-4
j_call: TRBJ1-1
cdr3_aa: CASSSPDSLYEAFF

cdr3_length: 15
v_call: TRBV23-1
j_call: TRBJ2-7
cdr3_aa: CASSLEGGNHYEQYF

cdr3_length: 15
v_call: TRBV18
j_call: TRBJ1-1
cdr3_aa: CASSPDSIMNTEAFF

cdr3_length: 15
v_call: TRBV5-8
j_call: TRBJ1-1
cdr3_aa: CASSINRGTNTEAFF

cdr3_length: 13
v_call: TRBV15
j_call: TRBJ2-5
cdr3_aa: CATSGPSQETQYF

cdr3_length: 14
v_call: TRBV28
j_call: TRBJ1-4
cdr3_aa: CASRTGTGNEKLFF